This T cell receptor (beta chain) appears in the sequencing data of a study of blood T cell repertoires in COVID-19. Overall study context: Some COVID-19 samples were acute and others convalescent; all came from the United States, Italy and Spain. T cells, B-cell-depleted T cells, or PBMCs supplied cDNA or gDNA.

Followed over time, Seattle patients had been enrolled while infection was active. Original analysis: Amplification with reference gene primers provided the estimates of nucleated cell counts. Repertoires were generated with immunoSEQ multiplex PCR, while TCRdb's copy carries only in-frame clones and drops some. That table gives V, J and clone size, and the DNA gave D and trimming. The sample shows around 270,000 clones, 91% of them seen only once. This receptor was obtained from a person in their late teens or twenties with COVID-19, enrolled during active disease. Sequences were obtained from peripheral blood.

The CDR3 DNA reads as TGCGCCAGCGGACAGGTGGTAGGAGGAGAGTACTTC. Translating it yields CASGQVVGGEYF. The chain links TRBV10-1 to TRBJ2-7, with TRBD1 matching over 7 bases. The length of the CDR3 is 12 residues. Germline CDR1 and CDR2: WNHNN and SYGVQD (reference sequence). V was clipped by 8 bases and J by 11 bases; unmatched bases: 12.